One sample yielded the 7 T cell receptor beta chains listed below, sequenced in a study of T cell responses to AZD1222 COVID-19 vaccine. TCRdb keeps only in-frame clones here, not all; method: immunoSEQ multiplex PCR. This repertoire shows roughly 130,000 clones, over 75% found once; its top ten account for under 9%. Sequences were derived from peripheral blood, sampled on day 0 of AZD1222 vaccination. The receptors stem from an adult in good health.

This clone was found once. V gene TRBV6-5 combines with J gene TRBJ2-2, with 8 bases identical to TRBD1. Germline V lookup: CDR1 MNHEY, CDR2 SVGAGI. The CDR3 is 15 residues long. With 6 bases clipped from V and 7 bases from J, the junction kept 10 bases outside the gene matches. The CDR3 protein is CASSLAGGGHGELFF. The CDR3 DNA sequence: TGTGCCAGCAGCCTGGCAGGGGGCGGGCACGGGGAGCTGTTTTTT.

V gene TRBV19 combines with J gene TRBJ1-2; TRBD1 is a possible D gene (6 bases). Germline values: CDR1 LNHDA, CDR2 SQIVND (reference sequence). Trimming took off 7 bases at V and 2 bases at J, with 17 bases between the two ends. CDR3 length: 15 amino acids. The CDR3 DNA sequence: TGTGCCAGTACCCTGGTTGGGGGGCAGAACTATGGCTACACCTTC. Protein product: CASTLVGGQNYGYTF. Looking up the rest from reference TRBV19 and TRBJ1-2 gives the full variable domain: DGGITQSPKYLFRKEGQNVTLSCEQNLNHDAMYWYRQDPGQGLRLIYYSQIVNDFQKGDIAEGYSVSREKKESFPLTVTSAQKNPTAFYLCASTLVGGQNYGYTFGSGTRLTVV.

This clone was counted a single time. The chain has TRBV11-3 and TRBJ1-2, with D tentatively TRBD1 (6 bases). CDR1 and CDR2 (germline): SGHNT, YENEEA. The germline V and J ends were trimmed by 1 base and 3 bases, with 12 bases remaining between them. CDR3 size: 15 residues. CDR3 loop: CASSLGPPGDYGYTF. Written as DNA, the CDR3 is TGTGCCAGCAGCTTAGGCCCTCCAGGGGACTATGGCTACACCTTC.

Details on this clone: Other DNA sequences in this specimen translate into the identical CDR3. This chain connects TRBV11-2 to TRBJ1-1; D is uncertain. CDR3 length: 13 amino acids. The V end lost 2 bases, the J end lost 3 bases, and 7 bases lay between the germline ends. Per the germline V gene, CDR1 is SGHAT and CDR2 is FQNNGV. The CDR3 region has the DNA TGTGCCAGCAGCTTAACTAGGGACACTGAAGCTTTCTTT. As protein: CASSLTRDTEAFF.

Details on this clone: Distinct nucleotide sequences in the sample also encode this CDR3. The V gene is TRBV28, the J gene TRBJ1-4; weak D call: TRBD1 (6 bases). V was clipped by 1 base and J by 4 bases, with 10 bases between them. CDR1 MDHEN and CDR2 SYDVKM come from the germline V gene. The CDR3 totals 15 residues. The CDR3 coding sequence is TGTGCCAGCAGTTTATCCTCAGGGGTTAATGAAAAACTGTTTTTT. Amino acids: CASSLSSGVNEKLFF.

This clone was seen once. The V gene is TRBV30, the J gene TRBJ1-2, with D tentatively TRBD1 (5 bases). CDR3 length: 14 residues. The germline CDR1 and CDR2 sequences are GTSNPN and SVGIG (reference sequence). Trimming stripped 0 bases from V and 8 bases from J, with 16 bases between. CDR3: CAWSVLGEVGGYTF. The CDR3, as DNA: TGTGCCTGGAGTGTTCTGGGGGAAGTAGGGGGCTACACCTTC. Combining the CDR3 with reference TRBV30 and TRBJ1-2 gives the whole variable domain SQTIHQWPATLVQPVGSPLSLECTVEGTSNPNLYWYRQAAGRGLQLLFYSVGIGQISSEVPQNLSASRPQDRQFILSSKKLLLSDSGFYLCAWSVLGEVGGYTFGSGTRLTVV.

The J gene is TRBJ1-4, the V gene TRBV6-5; TRBD1 is a possible D gene (6 bases). This CDR3 comprises 14 residues. V was shortened by 2 bases and J by 3 bases, with 7 bases between the two germline ends. Germline V gene lookup returns CDR1 MNHEY and CDR2 SVGAGI. This CDR3 reads CASSYGQPNEKLFF. In DNA form, the CDR3 reads TGTGCCAGCAGTTACGGACAGCCTAATGAAAAACTGTTTTTT.